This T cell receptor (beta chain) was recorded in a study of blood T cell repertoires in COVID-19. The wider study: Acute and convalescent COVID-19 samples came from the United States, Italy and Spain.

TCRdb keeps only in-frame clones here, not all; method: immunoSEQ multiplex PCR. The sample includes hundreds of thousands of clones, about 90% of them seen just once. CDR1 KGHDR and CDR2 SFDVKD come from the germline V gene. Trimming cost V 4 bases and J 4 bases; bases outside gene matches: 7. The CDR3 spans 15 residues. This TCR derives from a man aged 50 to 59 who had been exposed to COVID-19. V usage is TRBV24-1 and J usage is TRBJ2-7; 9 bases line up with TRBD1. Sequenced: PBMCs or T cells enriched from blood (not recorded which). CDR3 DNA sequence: TGTGCCACCAGTGACACAGGGGGCACGAGATACGAGCAGTACTTC. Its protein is CATSDTGGTRYEQYF.